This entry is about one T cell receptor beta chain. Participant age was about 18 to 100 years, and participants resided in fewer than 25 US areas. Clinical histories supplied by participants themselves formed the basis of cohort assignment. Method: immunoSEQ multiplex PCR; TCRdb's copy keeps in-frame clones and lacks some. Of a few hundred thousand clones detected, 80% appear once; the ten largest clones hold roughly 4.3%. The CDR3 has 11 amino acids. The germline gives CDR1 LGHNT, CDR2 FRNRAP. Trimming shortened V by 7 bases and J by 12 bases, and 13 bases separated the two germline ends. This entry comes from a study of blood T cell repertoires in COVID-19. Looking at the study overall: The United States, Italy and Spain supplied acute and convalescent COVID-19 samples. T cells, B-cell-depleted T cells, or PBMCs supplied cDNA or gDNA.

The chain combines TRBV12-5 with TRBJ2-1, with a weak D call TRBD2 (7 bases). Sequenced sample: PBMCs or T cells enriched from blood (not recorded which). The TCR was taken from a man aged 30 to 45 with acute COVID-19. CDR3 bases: TGTGCTAGTGCCGCGGGGGCCCGGCAGTTCTTC. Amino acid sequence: CASAAGARQFF.